This entry lists 27 T cell receptor beta chains sequenced from one sample in a study of blood T cell repertoires in COVID-19. The method was immunoSEQ multiplex PCR; TCRdb's version includes in-frame clones alone and lacks a portion of them. Of 40,000 to 55,000 clones listed, over 75% are singletons. Sequencing was carried out using peripheral blood. The source of these receptors is a human donor in a cohort sampled during active COVID-19.

This rearrangement joins TRBV6-2 or TRBV6-3 to TRBJ2-7, with 11 bases lining up with TRBD2. The germline CDR1 and CDR2 sequences are MNHEY and SVGEGT. The CDR3 sequence is 16 residues long. The V and J ends lost 4 bases and 6 bases, in that order; junction bases with no gene match: 11. CDR3 bases: TGTGCCAGCAGTTCCTCCCCGACTAGCGGGAACGTCGAGCAGTACTTC. Its translation: CASSSSPTSGNVEQYF.

The V gene is TRBV7-2, the J gene TRBJ2-5; 7 bases map to TRBD2. Germline trimming cut 8 bases from V and 5 bases from J; bases unmatched to any gene: 8. The germline V gene encodes CDR1 SGHTA and CDR2 FQGNSA. The CDR3 has 13 amino acids. The CDR3 spells CASQWGGGETQYF. Written as DNA, the CDR3 is TGTGCCAGCCAATGGGGGGGAGGGGAGACCCAGTACTTC.

The chain joins TRBV2 to TRBJ2-3, with D perhaps matching TRBD2 (5 bases). CDR1 is SNHLY, CDR2 FYNNEI, per germline. V lost 2 bases to trimming and J lost 2 bases, with 14 bases between them. CDR3 length equals 16 residues. The CDR3: CASSERWGVSTDTQYF. In nucleotides, the CDR3 is TGTGCCAGCAGTGAACGATGGGGAGTATCCACAGATACGCAGTATTTT.

J is TRBJ1-5 and V is TRBV19; D is unresolved. The CDR3 totals 15 residues. Per germline, CDR1 LNHDA and CDR2 SQIVND (reference sequence). V was cut by 5 bases and J by 0 bases, with 11 bases left in between. The CDR3 DNA sequence: TGTGCCAGTAGTTACGGGATTAATAGCAATCAGCCCCAGCATTTT. Its translation is CASSYGINSNQPQHF.

In its sample, this clone was seen a few times. The chain links TRBV18 to TRBJ2-1, with TRBD1 matching over 9 bases. V lost 2 bases to trimming and J lost 10 bases; unmatched junction nucleotides: 6. Germline V lookup: CDR1 KGHSH, CDR2 LQKENI. This CDR3 has 14 residues. In DNA, the CDR3 is TGTGCCAGCTCACCAACAGGGGGCAGGGAGGAGCAGTTCTTC. Amino acid sequence: CASSPTGGREEQFF.

The V gene is TRBV6-5, the J gene TRBJ2-5, with D perhaps TRBD2 (6 bases). The ends were cut back, 0 bases at V and 2 bases at J, with 10 bases in the middle. Germline V gives CDR1 MNHEY, CDR2 SVGAGI. The CDR3 loop spans 15 amino acids. In nucleotides, the CDR3 is TGTGCCAGCAGTTACTCACTAGCAAATCAAGAGACCCAGTACTTC. This encodes CASSYSLANQETQYF.

The gene calls are TRBV9 and TRBJ2-5; 7 bases fit TRBD2. The CDR3 has 14 amino acids. Trimming at V came to 4 bases and at J to 5 bases, leaving 8 bases not matched to a gene. Per germline, CDR1 SGDLS and CDR2 YYNGEE. The DNA of the CDR3 is TGTGCCAGCAGCTCCACCGGGGGGTCGGAGACCCAGTACTTC. Its protein is CASSSTGGSETQYF.

The chain carries TRBV6-1 and TRBJ1-6, with D perhaps matching TRBD1 (5 bases). The CDR3 contains 16 residues. Germline assignment: CDR1 MNHNS and CDR2 SASEGT. Between the trimmed V and J ends, which lost 3 bases and 9 bases, there was a span of 18 bases. The chain's CDR3 is CASSDRGSGNFSPLHF. CDR3 sequence (DNA): TGTGCCAGCAGTGATAGGGGATCAGGCAATTTTTCACCCCTCCACTTT.

The rearrangement uses TRBV6-5 and TRBJ1-5; the match to TRBD1 covers 7 bases. This CDR3 is built from 15 residues. V lost 6 bases, J lost 1 base, and 6 bases stayed unmatched. Germline CDR1 reads MNHEY; CDR2 reads SVGAGI. The CDR3 coding sequence is TGTGCCAGCAGACTTACAGGGGTGAGCAATCAGCCCCAGCATTTT. It encodes CASRLTGVSNQPQHF.

This clone was seen once. The V call is TRBV9, the J call TRBJ2-1; TRBD2 matches at 7 bases. The CDR3 spans 16 residues. Germline assignment: CDR1 SGDLS and CDR2 YYNGEE. J gave up 2 bases and V 0 bases, and 5 bases lay outside the gene matches. Here the CDR3 DNA reads TGTGCCAGCAGCGTAGGTGGCGGGAGTCCCTACAATGAGCAGTTCTTC. Translating gives CASSVGGGSPYNEQFF.

The V gene is TRBV13, the J gene TRBJ2-7; 8 bases align to TRBD2. Germline CDR1 and CDR2: PRHDT and FYEKMQ (reference sequence). V gave up 5 bases and J gave up 0 bases; unmatched junction bases: 6. The CDR3 totals 15 residues. The chain's CDR3 is CASSPPGGSSYEQYF. Here the CDR3 DNA reads TGTGCCAGCAGCCCCCCGGGAGGGAGCTCCTACGAGCAGTACTTC.

The chain combines TRBV7-9 with TRBJ2-7; a weak D match, TRBD2 (6 bases). This CDR3 spans 14 amino acids. The germline V gene has CDR1 SEHNR and CDR2 FQNEAQ (reference sequence). V gave up 1 base and J gave up 5 bases, with 12 bases separating them. The CDR3 spells CASSLDGGTDEQYF. In nucleotides, the CDR3 is TGTGCCAGCAGCTTAGACGGAGGGACTGACGAGCAGTACTTC. Complete variable domain (other parts from reference TRBV7-9 and TRBJ2-7): DTGVSQNPRHKITKRGQNVTFRCDPISEHNRLYWYRQTLGQGPEFLTYFQNEAQLEKSRLLSDRFSAERPKGSFSTLEIQRTEQGDSAMYLCASSLDGGTDEQYFGPGTRLTVT.

The rearrangement links TRBV19 to TRBJ2-7; perhaps TRBD1 as D (5 bases). Germline V CDR1 and CDR2: LNHDA, SQIVND (reference sequence). This CDR3 spans 14 amino acids. Trimming stripped 5 bases from V and 9 bases from J, with 20 bases between. The CDR3: CASSSPSGIQVQYF. The CDR3 DNA reads as TGTGCCAGTAGTTCACCTTCAGGGATTCAAGTGCAGTACTTC.

The chain couples TRBV2 to TRBJ2-7; the match to TRBD1 covers 10 bases. Germline values: CDR1 SNHLY, CDR2 FYNNEI. The trim removed 8 bases at V and 1 base at J, leaving 2 bases unmatched. This CDR3 has 13 amino acids. The CDR3 sequence is CASGQGGSYEQYF. CDR3 nucleotide sequence: TGTGCCAGCGGACAGGGGGGGTCCTACGAGCAGTACTTC.

The gene calls are TRBV5-6 and TRBJ2-3; D uncertain. Looked up from germline, CDR1 is SGHDT and CDR2 is YYEEEE. CDR3 size: 13 residues. Trimming removed 6 bases from V and 2 bases from J, with 10 bases in between. The CDR3 bases are TGTGCCAGCAACTCCTACCACACAGATACGCAGTATTTT. Translated, it gives CASNSYHTDTQYF.

The chain combines TRBV2 with TRBJ2-7; the match to TRBD2 covers 13 bases. V lost 9 bases to trimming and J lost 2 bases; unmatched junction nucleotides: 4. The length of the CDR3 is 14 residues. Germline loops: CDR1 SNHLY, CDR2 FYNNEI. The DNA of the CDR3 is TGTGCCAGAAGACTAGCGGGAGGTACCTACGAGCAGTACTTC. Protein sequence: CARRLAGGTYEQYF.

This sequence joins TRBV5-1 and TRBJ2-3; TRBD2 matches 10 bases. V lost 6 bases and J lost 5; bases outside the gene matches: 12. The CDR3 loop spans 16 amino acids. The germline CDR1 and CDR2 sequences are SGHRS and YFSETQ. CDR3: CASTPGQLAGKDTQYF. The CDR3, as DNA: TGCGCCAGCACCCCAGGCCAACTAGCGGGGAAAGATACGCAGTATTTT.

This chain links TRBV29-1 with TRBJ1-2; D possibly corresponds to TRBD1 (5 bases). In germline, CDR1 is SQVTM, CDR2 ANQGSEA. V was shortened by 7 bases and J by 2 bases, with 11 bases between the two germline ends. There are 12 residues in the CDR3. CDR3 sequence: CSALPGNYGYTF. The CDR3 DNA reads as TGCAGCGCCCTCCCAGGGAACTATGGCTACACCTTC.

This clone showed up just once. The V gene is TRBV24-1, the J gene TRBJ1-2; D unresolved. CDR3 length: 11 residues. Germline lookup yields CDR1 KGHDR and CDR2 SFDVKD. The V and J ends lost 12 bases and 2 bases respectively, with 9 bases between them. This CDR3 reads CAAGGNYGYTF. The CDR3 DNA is TGTGCCGCCGGAGGAAACTATGGCTACACCTTC.

This clone is termed medium-sized. The gene calls are TRBV2 and TRBJ1-6; TRBD1 agrees at 7 bases. This CDR3 is 16 amino acids long. V gave up 6 bases and J gave up 7 bases; unmatched junction bases: 12. Germline V gives CDR1 SNHLY, CDR2 FYNNEI. Here the CDR3 DNA reads TGTGCCAGCAGCAATTCCCCCGGGACAGACAATTCACCCCTCCACTTT. Encoded protein: CASSNSPGTDNSPLHF.

The J gene is TRBJ2-7, the V gene TRBV7-8; TRBD2 matches at 11 bases. The CDR3 consists of 15 residues. Per the germline V gene, CDR1 is SGHVS and CDR2 is FQNEAQ. Trimming cost V 2 bases and J 1 base; bases outside gene matches: 1. Here the CDR3 DNA reads TGTGCCAGCAGCTTACCTAGCGGGAGGTCCTACGAGCAGTACTTC. Translated, it gives CASSLPSGRSYEQYF. The variable domain in full, with the rest retrieved from reference TRBV7-8 and TRBJ2-7, is GAGVSQSPRYKVAKRGQDVALRCDPISGHVSLFWYQQALGQGPEFLTYFQNEAQLDKSGLPSDRFFAERPEGSVSTLKIQRTQQEDSAVYLCASSLPSGRSYEQYFGPGTRLTVT.

The genes are TRBV6-2 or TRBV6-3 and TRBJ1-1; D is perhaps TRBD1 (5 bases). CDR1 and CDR2 from the germline V gene are MNHEY and SVGEGT. V was cut by 0 bases and J by 4 bases, with 18 bases left in between. The length of the CDR3 is 17 residues. The CDR3 DNA is TGTGCCAGCAGTTACTCGTCTACAGGATATTTGAGCACTGAAGCTTTCTTT. Its translation: CASSYSSTGYLSTEAFF.

The chain employs TRBV24-1 and TRBJ2-1; possible D gene TRBD2, 6 bases. CDR1 KGHDR and CDR2 SFDVKD come from the germline V gene. The V and J ends lost 6 bases and 0 bases respectively, with 14 bases between them. The CDR3 extends over 16 amino acids. This CDR3 is CATSTPGGNSYNEQFF. CDR3 coding DNA: TGTGCCACCAGTACCCCCGGGGGTAACTCCTACAATGAGCAGTTCTTC.

The V gene is TRBV6-2 or TRBV6-3, the J gene TRBJ2-1; 11 nucleotides agree with TRBD2. In germline, CDR1 is MNHEY, CDR2 SVGEGT. The V segment lost 6 bases and the J segment 1 base; nucleotides outside the gene matches: 8. CDR3 size: 17 residues. The CDR3 nucleotides are TGTGCCAGCAGCACCGGGACTAGCGGTCATTCCTACAATGAGCAGTTCTTC. It yields the protein CASSTGTSGHSYNEQFF.

This rearrangement joins TRBV20-1 to TRBJ2-7; no clear D gene. Germline loops: CDR1 DFQATT, CDR2 SNEGSKA (reference sequence). Trimming left V 5 bases short and J 3 bases short, with 8 bases between. The CDR3 runs 11 residues. CDR3: CSAPLIYEQYF. The CDR3 DNA reads as TGCAGTGCTCCCTTAATCTACGAGCAGTACTTC.

This clone was detected a few times. This chain links TRBV5-1 with TRBJ2-7, with TRBD2 as a possible D gene (6 bases). Germline CDR1 reads SGHRS; CDR2 reads YFSETQ. V was trimmed by 5 bases and J by 2 bases, leaving 11 bases between them. This CDR3 contains 13 residues. The CDR3 protein is CASSFGTAYEQYF. CDR3 bases: TGCGCCAGCAGTTTTGGGACTGCCTACGAGCAGTACTTC.

The genes are TRBV5-6 and TRBJ2-5; D is perhaps TRBD1 (6 bases). The CDR3 length is 13 residues. The V and J ends lost 5 bases and 4 bases respectively, with 12 bases between them. The V gene's germline CDR1 is SGHDT and CDR2 YYEEEE. CDR3 nucleotides: TGTGCCAGCAGTTCCCCAGGGGCAGAGACCCAGTACTTC. It yields the protein CASSSPGAETQYF.